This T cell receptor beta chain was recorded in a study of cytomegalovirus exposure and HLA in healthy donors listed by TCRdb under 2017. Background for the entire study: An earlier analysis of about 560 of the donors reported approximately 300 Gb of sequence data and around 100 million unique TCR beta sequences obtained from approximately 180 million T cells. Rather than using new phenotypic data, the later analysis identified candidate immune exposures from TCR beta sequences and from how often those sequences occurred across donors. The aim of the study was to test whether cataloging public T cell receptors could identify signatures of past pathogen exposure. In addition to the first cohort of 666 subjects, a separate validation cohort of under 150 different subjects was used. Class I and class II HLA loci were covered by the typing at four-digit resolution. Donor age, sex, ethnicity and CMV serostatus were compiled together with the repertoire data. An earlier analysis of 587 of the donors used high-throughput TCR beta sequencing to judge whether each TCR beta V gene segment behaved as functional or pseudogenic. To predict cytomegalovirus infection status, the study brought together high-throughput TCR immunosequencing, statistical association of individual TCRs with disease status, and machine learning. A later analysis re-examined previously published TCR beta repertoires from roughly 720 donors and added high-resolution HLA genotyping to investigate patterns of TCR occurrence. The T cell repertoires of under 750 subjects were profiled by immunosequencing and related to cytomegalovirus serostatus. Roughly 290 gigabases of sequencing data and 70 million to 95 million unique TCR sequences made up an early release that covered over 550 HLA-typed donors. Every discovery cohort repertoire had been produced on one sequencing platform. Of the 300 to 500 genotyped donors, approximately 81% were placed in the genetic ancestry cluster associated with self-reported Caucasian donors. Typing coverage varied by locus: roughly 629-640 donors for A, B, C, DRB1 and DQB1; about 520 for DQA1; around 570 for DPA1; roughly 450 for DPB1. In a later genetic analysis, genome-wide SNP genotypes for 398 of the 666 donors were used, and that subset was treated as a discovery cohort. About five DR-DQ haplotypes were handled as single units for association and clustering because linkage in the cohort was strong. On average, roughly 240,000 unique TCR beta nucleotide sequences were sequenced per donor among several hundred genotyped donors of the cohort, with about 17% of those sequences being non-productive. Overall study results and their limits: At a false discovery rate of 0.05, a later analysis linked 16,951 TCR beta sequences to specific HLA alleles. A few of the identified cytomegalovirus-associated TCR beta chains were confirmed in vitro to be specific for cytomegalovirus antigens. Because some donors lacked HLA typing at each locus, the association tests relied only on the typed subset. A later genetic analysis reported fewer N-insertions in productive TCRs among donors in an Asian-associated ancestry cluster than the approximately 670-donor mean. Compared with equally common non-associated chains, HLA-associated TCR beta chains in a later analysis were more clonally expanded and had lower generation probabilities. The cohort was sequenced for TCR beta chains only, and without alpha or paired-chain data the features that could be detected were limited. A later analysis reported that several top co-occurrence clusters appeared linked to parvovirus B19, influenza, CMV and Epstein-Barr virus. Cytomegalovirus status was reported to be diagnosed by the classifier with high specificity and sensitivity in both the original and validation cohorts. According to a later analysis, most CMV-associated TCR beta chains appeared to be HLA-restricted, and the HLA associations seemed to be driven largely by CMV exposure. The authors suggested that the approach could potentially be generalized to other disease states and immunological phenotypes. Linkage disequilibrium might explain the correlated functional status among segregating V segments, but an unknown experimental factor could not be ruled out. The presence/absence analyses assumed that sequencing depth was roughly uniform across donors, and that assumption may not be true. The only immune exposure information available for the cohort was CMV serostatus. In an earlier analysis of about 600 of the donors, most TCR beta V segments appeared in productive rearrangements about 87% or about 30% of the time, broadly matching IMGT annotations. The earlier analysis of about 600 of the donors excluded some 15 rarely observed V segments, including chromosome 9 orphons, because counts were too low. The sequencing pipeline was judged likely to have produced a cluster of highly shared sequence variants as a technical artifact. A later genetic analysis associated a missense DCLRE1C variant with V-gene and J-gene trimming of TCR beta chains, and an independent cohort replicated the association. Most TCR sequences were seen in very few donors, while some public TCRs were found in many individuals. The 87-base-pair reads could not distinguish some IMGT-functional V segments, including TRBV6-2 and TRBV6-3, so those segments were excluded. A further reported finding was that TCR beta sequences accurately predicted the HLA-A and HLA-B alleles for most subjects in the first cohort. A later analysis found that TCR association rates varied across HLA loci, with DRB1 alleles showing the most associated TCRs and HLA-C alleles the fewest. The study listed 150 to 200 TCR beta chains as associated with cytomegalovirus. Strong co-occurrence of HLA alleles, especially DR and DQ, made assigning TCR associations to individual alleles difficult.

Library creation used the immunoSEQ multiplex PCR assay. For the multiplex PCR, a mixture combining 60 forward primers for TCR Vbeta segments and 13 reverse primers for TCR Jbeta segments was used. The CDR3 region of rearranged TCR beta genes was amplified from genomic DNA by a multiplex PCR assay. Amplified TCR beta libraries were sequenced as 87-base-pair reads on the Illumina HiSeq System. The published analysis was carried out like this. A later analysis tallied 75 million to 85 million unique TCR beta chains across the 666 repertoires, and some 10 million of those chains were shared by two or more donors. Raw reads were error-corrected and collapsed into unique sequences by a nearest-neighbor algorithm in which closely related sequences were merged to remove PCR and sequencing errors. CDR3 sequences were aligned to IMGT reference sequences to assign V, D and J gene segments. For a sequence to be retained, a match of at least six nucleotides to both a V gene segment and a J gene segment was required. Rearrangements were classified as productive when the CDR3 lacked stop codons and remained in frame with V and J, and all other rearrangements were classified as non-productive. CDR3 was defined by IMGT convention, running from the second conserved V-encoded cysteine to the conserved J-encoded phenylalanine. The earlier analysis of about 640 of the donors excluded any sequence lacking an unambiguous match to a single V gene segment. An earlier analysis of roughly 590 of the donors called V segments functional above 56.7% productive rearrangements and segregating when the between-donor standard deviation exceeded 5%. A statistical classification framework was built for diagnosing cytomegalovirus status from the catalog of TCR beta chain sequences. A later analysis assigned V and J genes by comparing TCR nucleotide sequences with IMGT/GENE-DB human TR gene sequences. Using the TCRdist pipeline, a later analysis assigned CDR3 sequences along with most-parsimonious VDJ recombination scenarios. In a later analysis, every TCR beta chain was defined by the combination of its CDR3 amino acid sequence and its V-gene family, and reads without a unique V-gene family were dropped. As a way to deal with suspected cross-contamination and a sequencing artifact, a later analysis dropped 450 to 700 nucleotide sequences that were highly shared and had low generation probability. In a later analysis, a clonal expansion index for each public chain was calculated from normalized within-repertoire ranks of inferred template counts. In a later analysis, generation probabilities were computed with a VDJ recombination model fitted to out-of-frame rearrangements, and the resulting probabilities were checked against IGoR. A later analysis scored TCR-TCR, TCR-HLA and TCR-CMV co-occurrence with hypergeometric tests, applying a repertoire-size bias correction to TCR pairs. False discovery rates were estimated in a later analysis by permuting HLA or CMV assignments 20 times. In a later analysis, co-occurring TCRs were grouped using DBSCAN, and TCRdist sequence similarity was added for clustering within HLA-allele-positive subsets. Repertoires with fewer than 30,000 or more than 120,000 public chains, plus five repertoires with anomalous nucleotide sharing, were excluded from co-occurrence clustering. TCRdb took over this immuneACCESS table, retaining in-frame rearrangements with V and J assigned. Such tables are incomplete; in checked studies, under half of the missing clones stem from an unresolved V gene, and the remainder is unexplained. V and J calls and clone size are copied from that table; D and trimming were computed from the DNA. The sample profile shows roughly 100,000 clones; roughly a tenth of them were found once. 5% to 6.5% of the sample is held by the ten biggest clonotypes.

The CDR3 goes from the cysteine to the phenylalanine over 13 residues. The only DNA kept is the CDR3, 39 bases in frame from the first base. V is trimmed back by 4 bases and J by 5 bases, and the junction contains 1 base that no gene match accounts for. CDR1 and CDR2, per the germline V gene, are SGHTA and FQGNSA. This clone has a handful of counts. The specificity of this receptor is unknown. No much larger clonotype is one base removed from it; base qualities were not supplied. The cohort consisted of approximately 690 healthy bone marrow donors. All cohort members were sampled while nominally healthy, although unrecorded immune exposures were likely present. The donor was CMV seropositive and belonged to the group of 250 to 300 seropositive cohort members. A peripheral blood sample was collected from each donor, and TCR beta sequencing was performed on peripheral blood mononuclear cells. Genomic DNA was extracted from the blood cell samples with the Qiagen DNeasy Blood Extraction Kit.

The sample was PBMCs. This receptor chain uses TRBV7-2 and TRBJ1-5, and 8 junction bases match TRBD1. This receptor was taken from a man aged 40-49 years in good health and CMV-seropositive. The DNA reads TGTGCCAGCAGCTCGACAGGGGATCAGCCCCAGCATTTT. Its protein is CASSSTGDQPQHF.